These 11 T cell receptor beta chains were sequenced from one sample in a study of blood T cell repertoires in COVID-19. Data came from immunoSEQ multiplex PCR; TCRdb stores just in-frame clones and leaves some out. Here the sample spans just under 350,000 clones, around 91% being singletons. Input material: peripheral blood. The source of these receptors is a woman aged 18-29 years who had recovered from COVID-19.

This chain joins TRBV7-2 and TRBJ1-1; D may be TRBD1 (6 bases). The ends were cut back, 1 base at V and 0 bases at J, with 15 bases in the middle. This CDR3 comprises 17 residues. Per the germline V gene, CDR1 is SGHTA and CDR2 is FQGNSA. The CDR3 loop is CASSLVSSGAMNTEAFF. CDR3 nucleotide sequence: TGTGCCAGCAGCTTAGTTTCTTCAGGGGCCATGAACACTGAAGCTTTCTTT.

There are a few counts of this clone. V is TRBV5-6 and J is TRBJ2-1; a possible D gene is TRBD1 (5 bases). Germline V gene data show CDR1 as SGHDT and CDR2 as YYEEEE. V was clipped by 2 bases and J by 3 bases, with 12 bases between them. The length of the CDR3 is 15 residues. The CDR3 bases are TGTGCCAGCAGCTTTAGGGGTTTTGTCTACAATGAGCAGTTCTTC. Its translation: CASSFRGFVYNEQFF.

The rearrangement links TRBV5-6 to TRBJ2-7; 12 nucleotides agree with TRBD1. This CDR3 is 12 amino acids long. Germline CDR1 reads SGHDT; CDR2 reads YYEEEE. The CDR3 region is CASSLGQGAFWV. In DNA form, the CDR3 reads TGTGCCAGCAGCCTGGGACAGGGGGCGTTTTGGGTC.

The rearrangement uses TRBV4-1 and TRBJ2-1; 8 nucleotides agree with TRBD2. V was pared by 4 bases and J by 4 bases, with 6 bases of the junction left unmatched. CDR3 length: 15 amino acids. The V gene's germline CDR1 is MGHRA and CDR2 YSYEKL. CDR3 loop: CASSLGRATYNEQFF. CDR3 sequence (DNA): TGCGCCAGCAGCCTCGGGAGGGCCACTTACAATGAGCAGTTCTTC.

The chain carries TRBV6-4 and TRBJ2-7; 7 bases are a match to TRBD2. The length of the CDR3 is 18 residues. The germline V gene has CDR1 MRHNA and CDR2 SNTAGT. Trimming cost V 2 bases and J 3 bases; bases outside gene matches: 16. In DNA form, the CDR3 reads TGTGCCAGCAGTGACGGGAGGGAGAAGTCCCTACGGGACTACGAGCAGTACGTC. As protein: CASSDGREKSLRDYEQYV.

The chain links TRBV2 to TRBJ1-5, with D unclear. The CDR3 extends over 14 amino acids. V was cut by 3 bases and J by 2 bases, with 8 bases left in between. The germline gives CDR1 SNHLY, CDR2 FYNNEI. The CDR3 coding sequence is TGTGCCAGCAGTGACAGGTCGCGCAATCAGCCCCAGCATTTT. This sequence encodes CASSDRSRNQPQHF.

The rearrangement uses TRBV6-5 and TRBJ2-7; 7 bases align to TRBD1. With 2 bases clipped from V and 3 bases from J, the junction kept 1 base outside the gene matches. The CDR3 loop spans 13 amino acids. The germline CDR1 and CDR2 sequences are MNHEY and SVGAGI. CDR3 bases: TGTGCCAGCAGTTACGCAGGGGGCTACGAGCAGTACGTC. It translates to CASSYAGGYEQYV.

CDR3 loop: CASSPLAGSSYNEQFF. The CDR3 bases are TGTGCCAGTAGTCCTTTAGCGGGAAGCTCCTACAATGAGCAGTTCTTC. This chain links TRBV19 with TRBJ2-1; TRBD2 matches at 8 bases. The J segment lost 0 bases and the V segment lost 5 bases, leaving 6 bases of the junction unmatched. Germline V lookup: CDR1 LNHDA, CDR2 SQIVND (reference sequence). CDR3 size: 16 residues.

In DNA form, the CDR3 reads TGTGCCAGCAGCCACAGGACAGGGTTTACCGGGGAGCTGTTTTTT. This encodes CASSHRTGFTGELFF. This sequence joins TRBV5-6 and TRBJ2-2; 8 nucleotides line up with TRBD1. Unmatched junction bases numbered 7, after V lost 4 bases and J lost 5 bases. The CDR3 length is 15 residues. Germline lookup yields CDR1 SGHDT and CDR2 YYEEEE.

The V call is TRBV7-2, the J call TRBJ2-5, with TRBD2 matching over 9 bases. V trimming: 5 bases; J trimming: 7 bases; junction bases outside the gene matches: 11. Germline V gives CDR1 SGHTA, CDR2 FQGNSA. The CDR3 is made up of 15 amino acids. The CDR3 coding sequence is TGTGCCAGCAGCCCAGCCTTAGCGGGAGCGGTGACCCAGTACTTC. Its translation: CASSPALAGAVTQYF.

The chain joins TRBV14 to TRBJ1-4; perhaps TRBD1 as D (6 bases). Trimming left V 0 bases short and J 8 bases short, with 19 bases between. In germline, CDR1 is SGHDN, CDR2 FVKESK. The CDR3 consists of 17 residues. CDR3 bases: TGTGCCAGCAGCCAAGACCCGGGACACTACGGTTTGGAAAAACTGTTTTTT. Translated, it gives CASSQDPGHYGLEKLFF.